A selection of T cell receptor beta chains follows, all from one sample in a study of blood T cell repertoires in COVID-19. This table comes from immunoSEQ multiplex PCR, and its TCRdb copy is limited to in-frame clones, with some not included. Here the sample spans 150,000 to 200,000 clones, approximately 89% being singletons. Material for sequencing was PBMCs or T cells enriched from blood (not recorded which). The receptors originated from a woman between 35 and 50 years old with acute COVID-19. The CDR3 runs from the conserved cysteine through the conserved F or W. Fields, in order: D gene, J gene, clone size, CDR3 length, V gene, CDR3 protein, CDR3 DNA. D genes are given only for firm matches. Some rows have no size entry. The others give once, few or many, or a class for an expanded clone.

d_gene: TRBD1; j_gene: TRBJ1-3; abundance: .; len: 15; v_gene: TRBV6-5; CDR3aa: CASRPGTVWGNTIYF; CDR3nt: TGTGCCAGCAGACCCGGGACAGTCTGGGGAAACACCATATATTTT
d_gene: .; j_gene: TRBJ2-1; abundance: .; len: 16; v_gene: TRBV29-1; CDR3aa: CSVEDAKSYSYNEQFF; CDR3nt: TGCAGCGTTGAAGACGCCAAGTCCTACTCCTACAATGAGCAGTTCTTC
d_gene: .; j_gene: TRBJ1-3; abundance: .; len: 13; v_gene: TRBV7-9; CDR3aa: CASGGVSGNTIYF; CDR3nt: TGTGCCAGCGGAGGCGTCTCTGGAAACACCATATATTTT
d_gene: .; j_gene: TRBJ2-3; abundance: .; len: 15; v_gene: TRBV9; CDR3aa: CASSVQGTSTDTQYF; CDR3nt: TGTGCCAGCAGCGTACAGGGGACCTCCACAGATACGCAGTATTTT
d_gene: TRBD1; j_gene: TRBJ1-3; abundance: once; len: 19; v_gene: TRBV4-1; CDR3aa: CASSQGASRQGATGNTIYF; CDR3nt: TGCGCCAGCAGCCAAGGAGCCTCGCGACAGGGGGCTACTGGAAACACCATATATTTT
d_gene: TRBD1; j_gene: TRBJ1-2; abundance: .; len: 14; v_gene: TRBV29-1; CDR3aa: CSVAGQGSNYGYTF; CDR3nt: TGCAGCGTTGCTGGACAGGGCTCTAACTATGGCTACACCTTC
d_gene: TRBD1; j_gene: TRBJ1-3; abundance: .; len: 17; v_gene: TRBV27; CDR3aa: CAILPGQGARAGNTIYF; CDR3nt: TGTGCCATCCTCCCGGGACAGGGGGCGCGGGCTGGAAACACCATATATTTT
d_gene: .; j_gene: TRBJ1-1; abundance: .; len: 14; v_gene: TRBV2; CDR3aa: CASSEARGASEAFF; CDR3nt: TGTGCCAGCAGTGAAGCCCGAGGCGCGTCCGAAGCTTTCTTT
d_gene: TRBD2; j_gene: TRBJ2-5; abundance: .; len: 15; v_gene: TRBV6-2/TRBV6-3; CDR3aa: CASSYSHGTSETQYF; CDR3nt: TGTGCCAGCAGTTACTCTCACGGGACTAGTGAGACCCAGTACTTC
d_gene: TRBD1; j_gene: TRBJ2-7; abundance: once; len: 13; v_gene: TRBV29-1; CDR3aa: CSVVTGATYEQYF; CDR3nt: TGCAGCGTTGTAACAGGGGCCACCTACGAGCAGTACTTC
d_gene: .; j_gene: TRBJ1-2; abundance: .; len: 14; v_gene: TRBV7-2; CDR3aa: CASSLGAQGYGYTF; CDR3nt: TGTGCCAGCAGCTTAGGTGCGCAGGGCTATGGCTACACCTTC
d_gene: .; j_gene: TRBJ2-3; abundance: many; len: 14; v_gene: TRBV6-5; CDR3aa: CASRPAGGTDTQYF; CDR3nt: TGTGCCAGCAGGCCCGCCGGGGGCACAGATACGCAGTATTTT
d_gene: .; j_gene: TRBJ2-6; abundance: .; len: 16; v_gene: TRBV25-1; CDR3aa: CASSKTAAAGANVLTF; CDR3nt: TGTGCCAGCAGCAAAACGGCGGCCGCTGGGGCCAACGTCCTGACTTTC
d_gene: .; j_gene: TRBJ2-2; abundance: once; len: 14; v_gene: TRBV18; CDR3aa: CASSPLQETGELFF; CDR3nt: TGTGCCAGCTCACCACTACAGGAGACCGGGGAGCTGTTTTTT
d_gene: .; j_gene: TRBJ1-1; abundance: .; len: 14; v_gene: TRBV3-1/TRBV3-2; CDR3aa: CASSRPGGNTEAFF; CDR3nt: TGTGCCAGCAGCCGTCCGGGGGGGAACACTGAAGCTTTCTTT
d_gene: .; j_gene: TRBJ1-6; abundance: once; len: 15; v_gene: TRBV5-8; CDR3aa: CASSLRGKGNSPLHF; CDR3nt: TGTGCCAGCAGCTTGCGGGGGAAGGGGAATTCACCCCTCCACTTT
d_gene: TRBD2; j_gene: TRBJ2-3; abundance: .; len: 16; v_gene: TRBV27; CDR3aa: CASRPLLAGLGDTQYF; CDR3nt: TGTGCCAGCAGACCACTACTAGCGGGATTGGGAGATACGCAGTATTTT
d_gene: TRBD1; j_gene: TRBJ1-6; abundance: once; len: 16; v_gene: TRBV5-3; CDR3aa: CARSLVGQPYNSPLHF; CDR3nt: TGTGCCAGAAGCTTGGTGGGACAGCCCTATAATTCACCCCTCCACTTT
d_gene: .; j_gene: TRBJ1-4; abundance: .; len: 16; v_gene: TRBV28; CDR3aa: CASSLIGVQPNEKLFF; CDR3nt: TGTGCCAGCAGTTTAATAGGAGTACAACCTAATGAAAAACTGTTTTTT
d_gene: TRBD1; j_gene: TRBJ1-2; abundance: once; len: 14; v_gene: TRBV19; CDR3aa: CASSIDPDRDRYTF; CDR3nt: TGTGCCAGTAGTATAGATCCGGACAGGGACCGCTACACCTTC
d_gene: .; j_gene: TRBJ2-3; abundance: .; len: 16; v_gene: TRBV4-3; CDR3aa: CASSQVSQGRTDTQYF; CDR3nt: TGCGCCAGCAGCCAAGTATCACAGGGACGAACAGATACGCAGTATTTT
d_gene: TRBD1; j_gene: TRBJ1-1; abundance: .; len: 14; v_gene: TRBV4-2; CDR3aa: CASSPRTGLTEAFF; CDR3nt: TGTGCCAGCAGCCCTAGGACAGGGCTCACTGAAGCTTTCTTT
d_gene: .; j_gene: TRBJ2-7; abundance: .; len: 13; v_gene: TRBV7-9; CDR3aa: CASSLGQHHEQYF; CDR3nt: TGTGCCAGCAGCTTAGGCCAACACCACGAGCAGTACTTC
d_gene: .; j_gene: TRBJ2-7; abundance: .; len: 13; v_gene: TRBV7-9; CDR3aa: CASSLELFYEQYF; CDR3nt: TGTGCCAGCAGCTTAGAACTTTTCTACGAGCAGTACTTC
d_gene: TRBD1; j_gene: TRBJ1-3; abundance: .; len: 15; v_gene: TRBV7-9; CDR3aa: CASSRQGLVGNTIYF; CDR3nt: TGTGCCAGCAGCCGACAGGGGCTCGTCGGAAACACCATATATTTT
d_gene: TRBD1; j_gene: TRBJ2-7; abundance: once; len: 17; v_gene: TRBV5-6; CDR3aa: CASSLGSGQSLTYEQYF; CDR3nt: TGTGCCAGCAGCTTGGGGTCGGGACAGTCTTTAACCTACGAGCAGTACTTC
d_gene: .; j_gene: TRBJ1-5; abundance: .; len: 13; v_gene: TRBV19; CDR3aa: CASRRQPNQPQHF; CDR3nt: TGTGCCAGTCGAAGACAGCCGAATCAGCCCCAGCATTTT
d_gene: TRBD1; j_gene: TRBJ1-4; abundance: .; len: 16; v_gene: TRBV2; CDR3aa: CASIPAPGQSNEKLFF; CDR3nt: TGTGCCAGCATTCCAGCCCCGGGACAGTCTAATGAAAAACTGTTTTTT
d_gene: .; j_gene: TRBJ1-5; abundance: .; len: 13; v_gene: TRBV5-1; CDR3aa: CASSLLGNQPQHF; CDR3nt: TGCGCCAGCAGCTTATTAGGCAATCAGCCCCAGCATTTT
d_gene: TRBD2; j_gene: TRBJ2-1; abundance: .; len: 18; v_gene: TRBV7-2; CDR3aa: CASSSSPGLVEVGNEQFF; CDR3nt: TGTGCCAGCAGCTCTTCCCCGGGACTAGTTGAGGTAGGGAATGAGCAGTTCTTC
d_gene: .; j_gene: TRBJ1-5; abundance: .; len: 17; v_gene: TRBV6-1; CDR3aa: CASSEIQQVRSNQPQHF; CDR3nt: TGTGCCAGCAGTGAAATCCAACAGGTACGAAGCAATCAGCCCCAGCATTTT
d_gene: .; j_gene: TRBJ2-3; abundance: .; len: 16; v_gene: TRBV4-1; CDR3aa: CASSQVVRALTDTQYF; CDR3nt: TGCGCCAGCAGCCAAGTCGTCAGGGCCCTCACAGATACGCAGTATTTT
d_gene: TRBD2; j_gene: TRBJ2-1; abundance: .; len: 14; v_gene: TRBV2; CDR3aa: CASASGVSYNEQFF; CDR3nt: TGTGCCTCGGCTAGCGGGGTCTCCTACAATGAGCAGTTCTTC